The sequence of this TCR beta chain was determined in a study of blood T cell repertoires in COVID-19. In this sample, this clone turned up once. TCRdb keeps only in-frame clones here, not all; method: immunoSEQ multiplex PCR. The table shows over 150,000 clones, with less than 85% occurring only once. V lost 0 bases, J lost 10 bases, and 23 bases lay in between. The CDR3 spans 17 residues. The V gene's germline CDR1 is SGDLS and CDR2 YYNGEE. The source material was peripheral blood. The TCR originated in a human donor in a cohort sampled during active COVID-19. V is TRBV9 and J is TRBJ2-1; D perhaps matches TRBD1 (6 bases). CDR3 DNA: TGTGCCAGCAGCGTAGCCCCTAGTGAGGTTGGGGGCCGAGAGCAGTTCTTC. Its translation is CASSVAPSEVGGREQFF.